One and the same sample provided the 22 T cell receptor beta chains below, sequenced in a study of T cell repertoires in cytomegalovirus infection. These receptors have no identified antigens. TCRdb passed the reads through MiXCR, listing each CDR3 protein once. The sample carries some 940,000 distinct CDR3 sequences, roughly a third recorded once. The starting material was cultured CD8+ T cells from PBMCs, obtained from culture after CMV antigen stimulation. These receptors all come from a human donor in good health (CMV status not recorded). Some clones in this sample may be carry-over from other donors' samples.

This clonotype was seen many times. V and J are TRBV7-2 and TRBJ2-5; no clear D. CDR1 SGHTA and CDR2 FQGNSA come from the germline V gene. V lost 4 bases and J 4 bases, leaving 7 bases between the germline ends. CDR3 length: 12 amino acids. The CDR3 loop reads CASSSVIETQYF. CDR3 nucleotide sequence: TGTGCCAGCAGCTCAGTCATAGAGACCCAGTACTTC.

The chain uses TRBV27 and TRBJ2-7, with 10 bases identical to TRBD2. The CDR3 covers 16 residues. Trimming took 0 bases from V and 0 from J; bases not matched to a gene: 2. Looked up from germline, CDR1 is MNHEY and CDR2 is SMNVEV (reference sequence). CDR3 in amino acids: CASSLSQRGGSYEQYF. The CDR3 bases are TGTGCCAGCAGTTTATCGCAGCGGGGGGGCTCCTACGAGCAGTACTTC.

There are a few counts of this clonotype. The chain couples TRBV11-2 to TRBJ1-4; no clear D gene. V dropped 1 base and J dropped 5 bases, with 17 bases sitting between them. From germline, CDR1 is SGHAT and CDR2 FQNNGV. The CDR3 has 17 amino acids. CDR3 protein: CASSLVTLSVINEKLFF. The DNA for the CDR3 is TGTGCCAGCAGCTTAGTCACCCTGTCTGTCATCAATGAAAAACTGTTTTTT.

The V and J genes are TRBV10-3 and TRBJ1-3; D uncertain. V lost 6 bases and J lost 0, with 12 bases in between. The CDR3 contains 15 residues. The V gene's germline CDR1 is ENHRY and CDR2 SYGVKD. The chain's CDR3 is CAIRLDRSSGNTIYF. As DNA, the CDR3 is TGTGCCATCAGATTAGACCGTAGCTCTGGAAACACCATATATTTT.

The chain combines TRBV5-6 with TRBJ2-1; possibly TRBD1 or TRBD2 for D (5 bases each). V dropped 2 bases and J dropped 4 bases, with 13 bases sitting between them. The CDR3 has 15 residues. Germline assignment: CDR1 SGHDT and CDR2 YYEEEE. CDR3 DNA sequence: TGTGCCAGCAGCTTAGGGACCCTACCTTACAATGAGCAGTTCTTC. Translated: CASSLGTLPYNEQFF. The variable domain in full, with the rest retrieved from reference TRBV5-6 and TRBJ2-1, is DAGVTQSPTHLIKTRGQQVTLRCSPKSGHDTVSWYQQALGQGPQFIFQYYEEEERQRGNFPDRFSGHQFPNYSSELNVNALLLGDSALYLCASSLGTLPYNEQFFGPGTRLTVL.

There are a few counts of this clonotype. The chain combines TRBV10-2 with TRBJ1-1, with no clear D. The CDR3 is 12 amino acids. V lost 3 bases and J lost 7, with 9 bases in between. Germline V gene sequence: CDR1 WSHSY, CDR2 SAAADI. CDR3 sequence reads: CASSDPGYEAFF. CDR3 DNA sequence: TGCGCCAGCAGTGACCCAGGATATGAAGCTTTCTTT.

The chain employs TRBV6-2 or TRBV6-3 and TRBJ1-1; tentatively, D is TRBD1 (6 bases). The CDR3 loop spans 13 amino acids. Trimming removed 9 bases at V and 5 bases at J, with 16 bases between. In germline, CDR1 is MNHEY, CDR2 SVGEGT. This chain's CDR3 is CASLGRGGTEAFF. The CDR3 bases are TGTGCCAGTCTAGGACGAGGGGGTACTGAAGCTTTCTTT.

This chain joins TRBV7-9 and TRBJ1-2, with D possibly TRBD1 on 6 matching bases. Germline V lookup: CDR1 SEHNR, CDR2 FQNEAQ (reference sequence). The CDR3 sequence is 15 residues long. Trimming cost V 6 bases and J 8 bases, with 22 bases left between them. CDR3 DNA sequence: TGTGCCAGCAGTGTCAGCGACAGGCCCCCAGCGGGCTACACCTTC. It encodes CASSVSDRPPAGYTF.

This clonotype showed up just once. One end of the junction does not line up with germline, which may come from a read error. The V gene is TRBV12-3 or TRBV12-4, the J gene TRBJ2-1, with 9 nucleotides matching TRBD2. The length of the CDR3 is 15 residues. For the CDR3, the DNA is TGTGCCAGCAGTTCTCAGCGGGGGGCCCTATGGGAGCACTTCTTC. This gives the protein CASSSQRGALWEHFF.

The gene calls are TRBV4-1 and TRBJ2-6; 11 bases match TRBD1. The CDR3 is made up of 18 amino acids. Germline CDR1 and CDR2: MGHRA and YSYEKL. V trimming: 4 bases; J trimming: 3 bases; junction bases outside the gene matches: 8. The CDR3, as DNA: TGCGCCAGCAGCCGCAACCGGGACAGGGGGAGTGGGGCCAACGTCCTGACTTTC. This gives the protein CASSRNRDRGSGANVLTF.

The table lists this clonotype with a count of one. This chain joins TRBV19 and TRBJ2-7; 8 bases are a match to TRBD1. V was clipped by 4 bases and J by 5 bases; unmatched bases: 10. There are 15 residues in the CDR3. CDR1 is LNHDA and CDR2 is SQIVND in the germline V gene (reference sequence). CDR3 residues: CASSTRTGSRDEQYF. The DNA for the CDR3 is TGTGCCAGTAGTACCCGGACAGGGTCGCGGGACGAGCAGTACTTC.

At least ten counts were recorded for this clonotype. At one end the junction does not follow the germline gene, possibly because of a read error. The chain couples TRBV4-1 to TRBJ1-1; D is perhaps TRBD1 (5 bases). This CDR3 comprises 13 residues. In germline, CDR1 is MGHRA, CDR2 YSYEKL. In DNA, the CDR3 is TGTGCCAGCAGCCAGACAGTGAACACTGAAGCTTTCTTT. It is translated as CASSQTVNTEAFF.

This clonotype was seen many times. This sequence joins TRBV7-8 and TRBJ1-1; D is ambiguous. The V gene lost 1 base and the J gene lost 0 bases, with 12 bases spanning the gap. Germline V CDR1 and CDR2: SGHVS, FQNEAQ. This CDR3 is built from 16 residues. This CDR3 reads CASSLVVPKMNTEAFF. For the CDR3, the DNA is TGTGCCAGCAGCTTAGTAGTACCTAAAATGAACACTGAAGCTTTCTTT.

The chain has TRBV29-1 and TRBJ2-7; either TRBD1 or TRBD2 may fit D (5 bases each). Germline CDR1 reads SQVTM; CDR2 reads ANQGSEA. The CDR3 covers 14 residues. Trimming left V 4 bases short and J 5 bases short, with 18 bases between. CDR3 residues: CSVGLGDPGDEQYF. As DNA, the CDR3 is TGCAGCGTTGGACTGGGGGATCCCGGAGACGAGCAGTACTTC.

Only a few counts were recorded for this clonotype. This chain connects TRBV7-6 to TRBJ2-5; 15 bases align to TRBD2. Germline trimming cut 5 bases from V and 2 bases from J; bases unmatched to any gene: 12. This CDR3 region has 19 residues. Germline CDR1 reads SGHVS; CDR2 reads FNYEAQ. CDR3 amino acids: CASSRAIGTSGGKQETQYF. For the CDR3, the DNA is TGTGCCAGCAGCCGCGCCATTGGGACTAGCGGGGGGAAGCAAGAGACCCAGTACTTC. Using reference TRBV7-6 and TRBJ2-5 for the parts outside the CDR3, the full variable domain is GAGVSQSPRYKVTKRGQDVALRCDPISGHVSLYWYRQALGQGPEFLTYFNYEAQQDKSGLPNDRFSAERPEGSISTLTIQRTEQRDSAMYRCASSRAIGTSGGKQETQYFGPGTRLLVL.

The chain carries TRBV7-8 and TRBJ2-5; 12 nucleotides line up with TRBD2. CDR3 length: 15 amino acids. In germline, CDR1 is SGHVS, CDR2 FQNEAQ. Germline trimming cut 6 bases from V and 9 bases from J; bases unmatched to any gene: 11. CDR3 in DNA: TGTGCCAGCAGACGGACTAGCGGGGCGTTGGAGGCCCAGTACTTC. This codes for CASRRTSGALEAQYF.

This clonotype was picked up many times. V usage is TRBV7-9 and J usage is TRBJ2-3; D is possibly TRBD1 (6 bases). Trimming left V 5 bases short and J 2 bases short, with 11 bases between. Germline V gene sequence: CDR1 SEHNR, CDR2 FQNEAQ (reference sequence). The CDR3 loop spans 14 amino acids. The DNA for the CDR3 is TGTGCCAGCAGCCAGGACAGTCCCACAGATACGCAGTATTTT. Translation: CASSQDSPTDTQYF.

This clonotype was seen many times. The chain has TRBV7-9 and TRBJ2-5; 7 positions match TRBD1. J was trimmed by 2 bases and V by 5 bases; bases with no gene match: 5. The V gene's germline CDR1 is SEHNR and CDR2 FQNEAQ (reference sequence). This CDR3 is 14 amino acids long. Here the CDR3 DNA reads TGTGCCAGCAGCGCCCCGGGACAGCAAGAGACCCAGTACTTC. This codes for CASSAPGQQETQYF. The complete variable domain, with remaining parts taken from reference TRBV7-9 and TRBJ2-5, reads DTGVSQNPRHKITKRGQNVTFRCDPISEHNRLYWYRQTLGQGPEFLTYFQNEAQLEKSRLLSDRFSAERPKGSFSTLEIQRTEQGDSAMYLCASSAPGQQETQYFGPGTRLLVL.

This clonotype was seen a handful of times. A far larger clone lies a single base away; this is likely a read error. The rearrangement uses TRBV15 and TRBJ2-6, with D unclear. Trimming removed 5 bases at V and 1 base at J, with 0 bases between. Germline assignment: CDR1 LNHNV and CDR2 YYDKDF (reference sequence). The CDR3 is 12 residues long. In nucleotides, the CDR3 is TGTGCCACCAGCTCTGGGGCCAACGTCCTGACTTTC. Amino acids: CATSSGANVLTF.

The V and J genes are TRBV28 and TRBJ1-6, with no clear D. Trimming removed 7 bases at V and 8 bases at J, with 12 bases between. The V gene's germline CDR1 is MDHEN and CDR2 SYDVKM. The CDR3 length is 13 residues. The CDR3 DNA is TGTGCCAGCAAAGTAGGGATACATTCACCCCTCCACTTT. It encodes CASKVGIHSPLHF.

Ten or more counts support this clonotype. V gene TRBV7-2 combines with J gene TRBJ1-1; TRBD1 matches 7 bases. The trim removed 4 bases at V and 1 base at J, leaving 9 bases unmatched. Germline V gene data show CDR1 as SGHTA and CDR2 as FQGNSA. The CDR3 consists of 16 residues. The CDR3, as DNA: TGTGCCAGCAGCTCGCCGGGACAGACGAGGAACACTGAAGCTTTCTTT. It specifies CASSSPGQTRNTEAFF.

The V gene is TRBV14, the J gene TRBJ2-6; TRBD1 aligns across 8 bases. From germline, CDR1 is SGHDN and CDR2 FVKESK. This CDR3 comprises 17 residues. The V segment lost 5 bases and the J segment 2 bases; nucleotides outside the gene matches: 8. This chain's CDR3 is CASSSPTGVAGANVLTF. CDR3 bases: TGTGCCAGCAGCTCTCCGACAGGGGTGGCTGGGGCCAACGTCCTGACTTTC.